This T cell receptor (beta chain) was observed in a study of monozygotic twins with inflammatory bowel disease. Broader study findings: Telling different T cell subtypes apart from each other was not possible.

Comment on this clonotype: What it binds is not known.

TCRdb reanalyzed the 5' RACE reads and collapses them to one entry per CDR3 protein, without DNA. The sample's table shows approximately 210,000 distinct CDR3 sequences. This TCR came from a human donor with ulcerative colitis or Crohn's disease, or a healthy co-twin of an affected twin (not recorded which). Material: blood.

The CDR3 region is CSESRGFEQYF. The rearrangement links TRBV20-1 to TRBJ2-7; no DNA is available, so the TRBD2 call from TCRdb remains unchecked. There are 11 residues in the CDR3. Germline-derived CDR1 and CDR2 are DFQATT and SNEGSKA (reference sequence).